Shown below are 19 T cell receptor beta chains from a single sample sequenced in a study of Ad26.COV2.S vaccination and SARS-CoV-2 variants. Measured with immunoSEQ multiplex PCR; TCRdb has only the in-frame clones, and not every one. Seen here are under 500,000 clones, around 93% observed once, and the top ten hold 1.5% to 2%. The treatment denotes: roughly 18 received Ad26.COV2.S at low or high dose, single or two shots; roughly five received placebo; per-sample allocation not given. Sampling was performed 63 days after the first vaccine or placebo injection. The sample here was peripheral blood, taken in a trial of Ad26.COV2.S vaccine versus placebo. These TCRs come from a person aged 18-65 years who received the Ad26.COV2.S COVID-19 vaccine or a placebo.

The J gene is TRBJ1-1, the V gene TRBV6-5, with 7 nucleotides matching TRBD1. The CDR3 runs to 14 residues. CDR1 and CDR2 (germline): MNHEY, SVGAGI. After removal of 8 bases from V and 3 bases from J, the junction contained 9 bases not matched to a gene. As DNA, the CDR3 is TGTGCCAGCTTCAGAAGGGGGCCTGACACTGAAGCTTTCTTT. Its translation: CASFRRGPDTEAFF.

A few counts support this clone. This rearrangement joins TRBV3-1 (or the pseudogene TRBV3-2) to TRBJ1-6; perhaps TRBD1 as D (5 bases). V shed 1 base and J shed 4 bases, with 14 bases lying between them. The CDR3 is made up of 17 amino acids. The germline V gene has CDR1 LGHDT and CDR2 YNNKEL (reference sequence). DNA for the CDR3: TGTGCCAGCAGCCAAGTAATTCAGGGCCCTTATAATTCACCCCTCCACTTT. This encodes CASSQVIQGPYNSPLHF.

J is TRBJ1-2 and V is TRBV18; 10 bases fit TRBD1. From germline, CDR1 is KGHSH and CDR2 LQKENI. CDR3 size: 16 residues. J gave up 2 bases and V 3 bases, and 6 bases lay outside the gene matches. The chain's CDR3 is CASSPLPGQGNYGYTF. CDR3 sequence (DNA): TGTGCCAGCTCACCTCTCCCGGGACAGGGGAACTATGGCTACACCTTC.

V gene TRBV10-1 combines with J gene TRBJ2-3; D is perhaps TRBD1 or TRBD2 (6 bases each). The germline gives CDR1 WNHNN, CDR2 SYGVQD (reference sequence). The V gene lost 3 bases and the J gene lost 2 bases, with 21 bases spanning the gap. This CDR3 has 18 residues. Written as DNA, the CDR3 is TGCGCCAGCAGTGATGCAATCCTCGACAGGACTAACACAGATACGCAGTATTTT. This encodes CASSDAILDRTNTDTQYF.

This chain links TRBV7-6 with TRBJ1-5; D unresolved. CDR1 is SGHVS, CDR2 FNYEAQ, per germline. Trimming removed 1 base at V and 4 bases at J, with 5 bases between. The CDR3 sequence is 13 residues long. The DNA of the CDR3 is TGTGCCAGCAGCTTAGACTCGAATCAGCCCCAGCATTTT. Encoded protein: CASSLDSNQPQHF.

The rearrangement uses TRBV9 and TRBJ2-7, with 8 nucleotides matching TRBD1. Germline V gene lookup returns CDR1 SGDLS and CDR2 YYNGEE. The CDR3 has 16 amino acids. Trimming removed 4 bases from V and 3 bases from J; junction bases left unmatched: 12. The CDR3 here is CASSHPSGQGNYEQYF. The CDR3 nucleotides read TGTGCCAGCAGCCACCCCTCAGGACAGGGAAACTACGAGCAGTACTTC.

The rearrangement joins TRBV7-9 to TRBJ2-5, with 8 bases identical to TRBD1. Germline CDR1 reads SEHNR; CDR2 reads FQNEAQ (reference sequence). This CDR3 contains 13 residues. Germline trimming cut 5 bases from V and 5 bases from J; bases unmatched to any gene: 4. The CDR3 protein is CASSQGAWETQYF. Written as DNA, the CDR3 is TGTGCCAGCAGCCAGGGGGCCTGGGAGACCCAGTACTTC.

This clone was detected only a few times. The gene calls are TRBV4-3 and TRBJ1-2; D perhaps matches TRBD1 (6 bases). This CDR3 comprises 15 residues. Germline CDR1 LGHNA, CDR2 YSLEER. V gave up 4 bases and J gave up 6 bases, with 18 bases separating them. CDR3 residues: CASSLYQGSVDGYTF. The CDR3 bases are TGCGCCAGCAGCCTCTATCAGGGGTCCGTGGATGGCTACACCTTC.

The chain has TRBV7-2 and TRBJ2-5; D may be TRBD1 (5 bases). This CDR3 comprises 14 residues. V was pared by 5 bases and J by 2 bases, with 12 bases between. Per germline, CDR1 SGHTA and CDR2 FQGNSA. For the CDR3, the DNA is TGTGCCAGCAGCCCCCGGACACAACAAGAGACCCAGTACTTC. It is translated as CASSPRTQQETQYF. Together with reference TRBV7-2 and TRBJ2-5, the CDR3 gives the full variable domain: GAGVSQSPSNKVTEKGKDVELRCDPISGHTALYWYRQSLGQGLEFLIYFQGNSAPDKSGLPSDRFSAERTGGSVSTLTIQRTQQEDSAVYLCASSPRTQQETQYFGPGTRLLVL.

The V call is TRBV7-9, the J call TRBJ2-2; 8 bases are shared with TRBD1. CDR3 size: 15 residues. V lost 5 bases, J lost 5 bases, and 7 bases stayed unmatched. Germline-derived CDR1 and CDR2 are SEHNR and FQNEAQ (reference sequence). The CDR3 protein is CASSPTGVGTGELFF. CDR3 nucleotide sequence: TGTGCCAGCAGCCCGACAGGGGTGGGGACCGGGGAGCTGTTTTTT.

The chain couples TRBV2 to TRBJ1-1; D remains ambiguous. This CDR3 is 15 amino acids long. Trimming removed 1 base at V and 1 base at J, with 10 bases between. The germline V gene encodes CDR1 SNHLY and CDR2 FYNNEI. The CDR3 DNA reads TGTGCCAGCAGTGAAGTTAGGGCCGGGAACACTGAAGCTTTCTTT. It specifies CASSEVRAGNTEAFF.

This clone was seen only a few times. The chain uses TRBV27 and TRBJ2-1; D is possibly TRBD2 (5 bases). This CDR3 is built from 14 residues. V dropped 5 bases and J dropped 5 bases, with 13 bases sitting between them. Germline V gene data show CDR1 as MNHEY and CDR2 as SMNVEV (reference sequence). The CDR3 DNA is TGTGCCAGCAGTAAACCTAGCTTCAACAATGAGCAGTTCTTC. It codes for CASSKPSFNNEQFF.

V gene TRBV6-5 combines with J gene TRBJ1-4; tentatively, D is TRBD1 (5 bases). In germline, CDR1 is MNHEY, CDR2 SVGAGI. This CDR3 spans 14 amino acids. V gave up 6 bases and J gave up 4 bases, with 12 bases separating them. CDR3 coding DNA: TGTGCCAGCAGGAGACAGAGACATAATGAAAAACTGTTTTTT. This translates into CASRRQRHNEKLFF.

Only one count was recorded for this clone. V and J are TRBV6-5 and TRBJ2-1; no clear D. Germline CDR1 is MNHEY and CDR2 is SVGAGI. Trimming shortened V by 6 bases and J by 0 bases, and 12 bases separated the two germline ends. This CDR3 has 15 residues. The chain's CDR3 is CASSDSKSSYNEQFF. As DNA, the CDR3 is TGTGCCAGCAGCGATAGTAAAAGCTCCTACAATGAGCAGTTCTTC.

The chain couples TRBV6-2 or TRBV6-3 to TRBJ2-3, with D tentatively TRBD1 (6 bases). From germline, CDR1 is MNHEY and CDR2 SVGEGT. The CDR3 runs to 16 residues. V lost 6 bases, J lost 6 bases, and 22 bases lay in between. CDR3 nucleotides: TGTGCCAGCAGCGACCGCACAGGGTTCGTATCGGATACGCAGTATTTT. The encoded protein is CASSDRTGFVSDTQYF.

V gene TRBV19 combines with J gene TRBJ2-1; 8 nucleotides match TRBD2. V gave up 3 bases and J gave up 3 bases; unmatched junction bases: 10. Germline V gene lookup returns CDR1 LNHDA and CDR2 SQIVND (reference sequence). This CDR3 spans 17 amino acids. DNA of the CDR3: TGTGCCAGTAGTATCTGGTCGCGGGGGGTTCTCTACAATGAGCAGTTCTTC. Protein product: CASSIWSRGVLYNEQFF.

The chain carries TRBV7-2 and TRBJ2-7; tentatively, D is TRBD1 (5 bases). Trimming cost V 2 bases and J 1 base, with 9 bases left between them. Germline V gene sequence: CDR1 SGHTA, CDR2 FQGNSA. The CDR3 sequence is 14 residues long. This chain's CDR3 is CASSLTTGSYEQYF. CDR3 in DNA: TGTGCCAGCAGCTTAACTACAGGTTCCTACGAGCAGTACTTC. Variable domain in full (rest from reference TRBV7-2 and TRBJ2-7): GAGVSQSPSNKVTEKGKDVELRCDPISGHTALYWYRQSLGQGLEFLIYFQGNSAPDKSGLPSDRFSAERTGGSVSTLTIQRTQQEDSAVYLCASSLTTGSYEQYFGPGTRLTVT.

This chain links TRBV19 with TRBJ1-1, with D possibly matching TRBD1 (6 bases). Trimming took 5 bases from V and 4 from J, leaving 14 bases between them. CDR3 length: 14 residues. Germline loops: CDR1 LNHDA, CDR2 SQIVND (reference sequence). CDR3 nucleotide sequence: TGTGCCAGTAGTTCCCAGGGGAGGAGCACTGAAGCTTTCTTT. Encoded protein: CASSSQGRSTEAFF.

The CDR3 sequence is CASSHGTGTYNEQFF. In nucleotides, the CDR3 is TGCGCCAGCAGCCACGGGACAGGGACATACAATGAGCAGTTCTTC. This chain connects TRBV10-1 to TRBJ2-1; TRBD1 aligns across 9 bases. Germline V gene data show CDR1 as WNHNN and CDR2 as SYGVQD (reference sequence). The length of the CDR3 is 15 residues. J was trimmed by 4 bases and V by 6 bases; bases with no gene match: 7.